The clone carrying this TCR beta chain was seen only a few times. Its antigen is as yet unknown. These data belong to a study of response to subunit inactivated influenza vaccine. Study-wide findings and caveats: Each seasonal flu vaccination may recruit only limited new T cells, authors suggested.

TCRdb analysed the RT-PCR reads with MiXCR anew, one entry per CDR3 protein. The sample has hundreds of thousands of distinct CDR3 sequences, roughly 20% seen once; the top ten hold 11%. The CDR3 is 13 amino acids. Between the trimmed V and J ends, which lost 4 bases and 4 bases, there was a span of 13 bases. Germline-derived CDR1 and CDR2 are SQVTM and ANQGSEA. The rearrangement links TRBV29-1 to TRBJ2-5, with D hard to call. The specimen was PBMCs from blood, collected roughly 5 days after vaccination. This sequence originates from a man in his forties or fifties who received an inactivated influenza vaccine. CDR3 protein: CSVVKQRRETQYF. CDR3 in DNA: TGCAGCGTTGTCAAACAGAGGAGAGAGACCCAGTACTTC.